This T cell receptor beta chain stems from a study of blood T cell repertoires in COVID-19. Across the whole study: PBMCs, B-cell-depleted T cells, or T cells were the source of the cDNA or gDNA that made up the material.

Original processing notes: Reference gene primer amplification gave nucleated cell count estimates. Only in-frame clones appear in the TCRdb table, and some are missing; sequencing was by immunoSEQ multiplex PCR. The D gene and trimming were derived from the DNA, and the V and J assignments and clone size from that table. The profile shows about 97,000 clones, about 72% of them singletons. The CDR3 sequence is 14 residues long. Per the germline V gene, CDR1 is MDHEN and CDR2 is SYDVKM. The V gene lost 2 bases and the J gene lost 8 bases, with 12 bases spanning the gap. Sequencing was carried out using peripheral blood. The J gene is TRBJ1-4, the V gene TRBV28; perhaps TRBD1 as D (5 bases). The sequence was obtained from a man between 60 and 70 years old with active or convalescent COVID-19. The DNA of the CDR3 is TGTGCCAGCAGTTTAGGGAGGGGCTGGGAAAAACTGTTTTTT. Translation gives CASSLGRGWEKLFF.